This TCR beta chain was found in a study of T-cell reconstitution after alpha-beta-depleted transplantation in children. This clonotype was seen ten or more times. As yet, its antigen is unknown. This CDR3 contains 14 residues. V shed 3 bases and J shed 11 bases, with 17 bases lying between them. The study, taken as a whole, reports: Newly produced T cells mostly accounted for T-cell counts and diversity one year post-transplant.

Molecular barcoding with unique molecular identifiers was used for the TCRbeta library. TCRdb redid the calling of the PCR reads with MiXCR, one entry per CDR3 protein. The sample contains 450,000 to 600,000 distinct CDR3 sequences, 10% to 15% of which appear only once. The chain has TRBV12-3 or TRBV12-4 and TRBJ1-5, with unresolved D. Sequencing used PBMCs, mostly from graft donor cells, obtained 360 days after TCRalphabeta/CD19-depleted stem cell transplant. The sequence was obtained from a male patient aged 10-17 years who had a stem cell transplant for acute myeloid leukemia, so the T cells may come from the graft donor. The DNA of the CDR3 is TGTGCCAGCAGTTTGGGAGGTGTATTGGTGGCCCAGCATTTT. Protein sequence: CASSLGGVLVAQHF.